This entry concerns a single T cell receptor (beta chain). The antigen remains undetermined. The data were produced by immunoSEQ multiplex PCR, yet TCRdb's version contains in-frame clones alone and is incomplete. The sample lists about 360,000 clones, around 86% occurring once. Germline values: CDR1 MNHNS, CDR2 SASEGT. Deletions cut 4 bases from V and 3 bases from J, with 20 bases between. The CDR3 spans 17 residues. These data come from a study of cytomegalovirus exposure and HLA in healthy donors. General study results and limits: The study found most TCR sequences rare, yet found some public TCRs in many donors.

The sample consisted of PBMCs. The chain employs TRBV6-1 and TRBJ2-3, with D maybe TRBD2 (5 bases). This clonotype was sampled from a woman aged 18 to 35 in good health and CMV-seronegative. The CDR3 spells CASSGNSGALPTDTQYF. The CDR3 DNA sequence: TGTGCCAGCAGTGGTAACAGCGGAGCTTTACCGACAGATACGCAGTATTTT.